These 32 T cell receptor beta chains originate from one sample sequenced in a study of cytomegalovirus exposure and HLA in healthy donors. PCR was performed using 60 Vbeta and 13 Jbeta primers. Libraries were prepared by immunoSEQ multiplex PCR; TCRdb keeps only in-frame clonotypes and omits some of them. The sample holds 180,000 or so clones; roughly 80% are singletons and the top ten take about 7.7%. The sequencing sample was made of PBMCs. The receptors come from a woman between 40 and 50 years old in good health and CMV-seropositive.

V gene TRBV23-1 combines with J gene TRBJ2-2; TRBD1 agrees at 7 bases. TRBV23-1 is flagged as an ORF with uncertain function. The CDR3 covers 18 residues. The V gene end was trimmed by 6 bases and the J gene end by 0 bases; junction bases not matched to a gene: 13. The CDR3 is CASREPGQPLPNTGELFF. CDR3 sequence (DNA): TGCGCCAGCAGAGAACCGGGACAGCCGCTTCCGAACACCGGGGAGCTGTTTTTT.

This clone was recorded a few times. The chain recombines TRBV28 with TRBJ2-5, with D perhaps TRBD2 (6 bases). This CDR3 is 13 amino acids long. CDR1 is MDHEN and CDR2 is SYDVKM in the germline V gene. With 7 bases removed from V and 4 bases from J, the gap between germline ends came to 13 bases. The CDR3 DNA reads TGTGCCAGCACCCCTTTGGGGGGAGAGACCCAGTACTTC. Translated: CASTPLGGETQYF.

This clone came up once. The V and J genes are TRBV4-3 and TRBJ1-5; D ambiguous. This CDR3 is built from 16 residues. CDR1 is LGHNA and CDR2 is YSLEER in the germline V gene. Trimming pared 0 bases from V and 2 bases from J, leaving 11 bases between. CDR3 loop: CASSQDVMGGNQPQHF. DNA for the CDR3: TGCGCCAGCAGCCAAGATGTTATGGGAGGCAATCAGCCCCAGCATTTT.

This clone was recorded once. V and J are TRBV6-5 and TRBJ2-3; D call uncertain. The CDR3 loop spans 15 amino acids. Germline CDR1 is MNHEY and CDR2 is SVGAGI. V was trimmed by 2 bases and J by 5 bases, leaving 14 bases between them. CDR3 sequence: CASSYGRTSLDTQYF. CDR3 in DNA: TGTGCCAGCAGTTACGGCCGCACAAGTCTAGATACGCAGTATTTT.

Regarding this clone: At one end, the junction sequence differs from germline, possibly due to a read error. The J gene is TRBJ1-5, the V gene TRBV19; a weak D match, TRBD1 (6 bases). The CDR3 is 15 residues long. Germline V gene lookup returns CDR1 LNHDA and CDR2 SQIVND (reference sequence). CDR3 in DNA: TGTGCCAGTAGCATAGGACAGTCGAGCAATCAGCCCCAGCATTTT. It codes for CASSIGQSSNQPQHF.

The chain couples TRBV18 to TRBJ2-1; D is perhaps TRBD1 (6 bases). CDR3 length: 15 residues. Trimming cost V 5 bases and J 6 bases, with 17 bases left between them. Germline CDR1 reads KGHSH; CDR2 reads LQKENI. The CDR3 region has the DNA TGTGCCAGCTCAAAACCGGGACAAGGGACCAATGAGCAGTTCTTC. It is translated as CASSKPGQGTNEQFF.

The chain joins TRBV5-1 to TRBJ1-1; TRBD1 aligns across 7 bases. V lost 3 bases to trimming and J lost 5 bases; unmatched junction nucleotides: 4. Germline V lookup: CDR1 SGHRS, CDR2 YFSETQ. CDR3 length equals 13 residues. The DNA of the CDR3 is TGCGCCAGCAGCTGGGGGACAGCGACTGAAGCTTTCTTT. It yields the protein CASSWGTATEAFF.

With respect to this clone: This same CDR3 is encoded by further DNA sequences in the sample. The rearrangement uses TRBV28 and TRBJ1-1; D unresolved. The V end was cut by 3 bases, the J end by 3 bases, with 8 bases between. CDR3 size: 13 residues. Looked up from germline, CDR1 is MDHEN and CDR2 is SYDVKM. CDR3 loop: CASSFGRYTEAFF. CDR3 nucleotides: TGTGCCAGCAGTTTCGGCAGGTACACTGAAGCTTTCTTT.

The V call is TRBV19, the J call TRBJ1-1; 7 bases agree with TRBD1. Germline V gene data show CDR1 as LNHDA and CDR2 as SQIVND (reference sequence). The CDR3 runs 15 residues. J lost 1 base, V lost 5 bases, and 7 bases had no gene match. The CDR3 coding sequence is TGTGCCAGTAGTCCTCGGACAGGACCGAACACTGAAGCTTTCTTT. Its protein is CASSPRTGPNTEAFF.

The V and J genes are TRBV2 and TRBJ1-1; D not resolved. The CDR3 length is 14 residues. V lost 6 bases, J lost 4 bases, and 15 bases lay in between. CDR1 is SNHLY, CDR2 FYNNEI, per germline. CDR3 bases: TGTGCCAGCAGCCAACGGGGTAGAATCACTGAAGCTTTCTTT. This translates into CASSQRGRITEAFF.

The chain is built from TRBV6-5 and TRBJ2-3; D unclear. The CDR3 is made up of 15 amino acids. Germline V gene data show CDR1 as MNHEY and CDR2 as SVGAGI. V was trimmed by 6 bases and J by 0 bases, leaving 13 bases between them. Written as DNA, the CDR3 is TGTGCCAGCAGCCGCCACGGTACTAGCACAGATACGCAGTATTTT. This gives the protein CASSRHGTSTDTQYF.

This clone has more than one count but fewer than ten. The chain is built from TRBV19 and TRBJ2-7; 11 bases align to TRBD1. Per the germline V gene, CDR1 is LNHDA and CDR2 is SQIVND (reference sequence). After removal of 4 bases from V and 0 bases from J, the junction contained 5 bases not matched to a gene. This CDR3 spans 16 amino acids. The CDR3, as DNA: TGTGCCAGTAGTAGAGGACAGGGGGCGAGCTCCTACGAGCAGTACTTC. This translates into CASSRGQGASSYEQYF.

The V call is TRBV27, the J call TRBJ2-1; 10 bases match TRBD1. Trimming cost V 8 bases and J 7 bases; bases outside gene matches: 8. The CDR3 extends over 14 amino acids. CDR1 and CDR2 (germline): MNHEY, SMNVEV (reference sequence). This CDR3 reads CASFTPGQGNEQFF. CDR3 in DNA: TGTGCCAGCTTTACCCCGGGACAGGGGAATGAGCAGTTCTTC.

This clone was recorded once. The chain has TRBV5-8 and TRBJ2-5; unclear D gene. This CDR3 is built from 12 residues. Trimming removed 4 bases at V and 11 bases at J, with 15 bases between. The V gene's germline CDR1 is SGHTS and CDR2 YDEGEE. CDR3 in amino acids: CASSPPERPQYF. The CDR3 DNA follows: TGTGCCAGCAGCCCCCCGGAGAGGCCTCAGTACTTC.

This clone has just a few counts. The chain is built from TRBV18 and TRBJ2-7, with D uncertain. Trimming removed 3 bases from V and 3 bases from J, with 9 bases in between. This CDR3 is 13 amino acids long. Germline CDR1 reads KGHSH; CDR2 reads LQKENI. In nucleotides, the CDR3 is TGTGCCAGCTCACCGCCTGTAGTCTACGAGCAGTACTTC. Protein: CASSPPVVYEQYF.

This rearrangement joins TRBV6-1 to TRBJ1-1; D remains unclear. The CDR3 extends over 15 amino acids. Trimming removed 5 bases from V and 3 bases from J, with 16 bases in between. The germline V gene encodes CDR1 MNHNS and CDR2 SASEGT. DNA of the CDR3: TGTGCCAGCAGTCCGACGCCCGACGGAGACACTGAAGCTTTCTTT. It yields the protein CASSPTPDGDTEAFF.

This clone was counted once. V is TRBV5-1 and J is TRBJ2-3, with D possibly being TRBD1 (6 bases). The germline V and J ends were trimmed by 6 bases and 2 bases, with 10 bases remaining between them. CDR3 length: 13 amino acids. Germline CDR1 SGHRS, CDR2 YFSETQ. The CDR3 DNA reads TGCGCCAGCACAGGGACAAACACAGATACGCAGTATTTT. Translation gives CASTGTNTDTQYF.

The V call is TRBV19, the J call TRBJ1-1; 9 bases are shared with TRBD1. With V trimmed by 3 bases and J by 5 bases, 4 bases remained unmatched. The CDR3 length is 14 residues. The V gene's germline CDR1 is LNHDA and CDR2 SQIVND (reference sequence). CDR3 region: CASSIWTGDTEAFF. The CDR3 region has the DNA TGTGCCAGTAGTATTTGGACAGGGGATACTGAAGCTTTCTTT. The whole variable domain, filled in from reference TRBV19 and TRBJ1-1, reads DGGITQSPKYLFRKEGQNVTLSCEQNLNHDAMYWYRQDPGQGLRLIYYSQIVNDFQKGDIAEGYSVSREKKESFPLTVTSAQKNPTAFYLCASSIWTGDTEAFFGQGTRLTVV.

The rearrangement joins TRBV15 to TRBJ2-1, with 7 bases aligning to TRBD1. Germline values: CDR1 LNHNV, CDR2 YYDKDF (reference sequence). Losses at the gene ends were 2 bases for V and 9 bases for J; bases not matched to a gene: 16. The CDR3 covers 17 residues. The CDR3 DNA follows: TGTGCCACCAGCAGACCCCCCGACAGGGTAGGGCTGGGTGAGCAGTTCTTC. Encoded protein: CATSRPPDRVGLGEQFF.

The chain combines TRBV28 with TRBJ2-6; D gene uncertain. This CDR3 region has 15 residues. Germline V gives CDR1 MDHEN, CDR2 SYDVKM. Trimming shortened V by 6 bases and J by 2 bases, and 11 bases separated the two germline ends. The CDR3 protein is CASRVEAPGANVLTF. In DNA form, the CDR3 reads TGTGCCAGCAGGGTAGAGGCGCCTGGGGCCAACGTCCTGACTTTC.

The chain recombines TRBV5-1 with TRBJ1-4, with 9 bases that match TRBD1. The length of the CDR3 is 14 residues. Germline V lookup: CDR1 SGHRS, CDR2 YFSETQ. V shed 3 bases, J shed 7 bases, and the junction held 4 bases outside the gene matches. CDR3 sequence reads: CASSWDRESEKLFF. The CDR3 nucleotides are TGCGCCAGCAGCTGGGACAGGGAGTCTGAAAAACTGTTTTTT.

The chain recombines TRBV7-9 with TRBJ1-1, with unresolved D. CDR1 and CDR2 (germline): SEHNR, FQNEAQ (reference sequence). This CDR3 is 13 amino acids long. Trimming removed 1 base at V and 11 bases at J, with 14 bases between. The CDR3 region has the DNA TGTGCCAGCAGCTTAGTTCCGAAAGTCCAGGCTTTCTTT. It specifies CASSLVPKVQAFF. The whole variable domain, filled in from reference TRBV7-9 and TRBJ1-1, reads DTGVSQNPRHKITKRGQNVTFRCDPISEHNRLYWYRQTLGQGPEFLTYFQNEAQLEKSRLLSDRFSAERPKGSFSTLEIQRTEQGDSAMYLCASSLVPKVQAFFGQGTRLTVV.

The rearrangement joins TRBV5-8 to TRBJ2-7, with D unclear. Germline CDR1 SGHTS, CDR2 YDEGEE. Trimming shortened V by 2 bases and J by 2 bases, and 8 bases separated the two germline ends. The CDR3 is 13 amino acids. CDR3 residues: CASSLQFPYEQYF. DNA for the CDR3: TGTGCCAGCAGCTTACAGTTCCCCTACGAGCAGTACTTC.

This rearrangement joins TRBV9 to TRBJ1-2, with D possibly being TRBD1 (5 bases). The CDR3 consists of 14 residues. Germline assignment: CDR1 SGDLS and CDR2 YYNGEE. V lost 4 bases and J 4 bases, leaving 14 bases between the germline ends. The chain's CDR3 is CASSPRGEGYGYTF. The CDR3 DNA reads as TGTGCCAGCAGCCCCCGGGGGGAGGGCTATGGCTACACCTTC.

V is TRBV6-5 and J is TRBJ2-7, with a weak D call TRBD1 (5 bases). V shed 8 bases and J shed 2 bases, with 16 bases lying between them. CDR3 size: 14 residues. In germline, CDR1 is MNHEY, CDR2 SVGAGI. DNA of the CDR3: TGTGCCAGCGCTAGGGCCCAGGGCCCCTACGAGCAGTACTTC. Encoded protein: CASARAQGPYEQYF.

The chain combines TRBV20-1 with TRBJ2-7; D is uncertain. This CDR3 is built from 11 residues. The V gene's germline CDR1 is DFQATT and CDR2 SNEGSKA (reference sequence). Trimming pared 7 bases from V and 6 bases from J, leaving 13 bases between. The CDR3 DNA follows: TGCAGTGGCGGAGAGGCGCTCGAGCAGTACTTC. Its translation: CSGGEALEQYF.

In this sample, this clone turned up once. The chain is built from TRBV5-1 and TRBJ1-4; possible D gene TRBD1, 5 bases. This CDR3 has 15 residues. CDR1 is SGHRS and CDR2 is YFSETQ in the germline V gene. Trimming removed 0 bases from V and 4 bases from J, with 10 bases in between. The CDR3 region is CASSLEAGYNEKLFF. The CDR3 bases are TGCGCCAGCAGCTTGGAGGCAGGGTATAATGAAAAACTGTTTTTT.

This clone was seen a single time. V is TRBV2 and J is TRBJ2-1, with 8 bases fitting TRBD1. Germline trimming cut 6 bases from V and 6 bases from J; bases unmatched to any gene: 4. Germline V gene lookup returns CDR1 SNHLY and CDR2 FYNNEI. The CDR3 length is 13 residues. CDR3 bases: TGTGCCAGCAGGCCGACAGGGGCCAATGAGCAGTTCTTC. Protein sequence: CASRPTGANEQFF.

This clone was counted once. The CDR3 DNA reads as TGTGCCAGCAGCTTAGGGGTTAGCGGGGGTACGCAGTATTTT. Residues: CASSLGVSGGTQYF. The chain carries TRBV7-2 and TRBJ2-3, with 9 bases identical to TRBD2. This CDR3 region has 14 residues. The germline gives CDR1 SGHTA, CDR2 FQGNSA. V lost 1 base to trimming and J lost 8 bases; unmatched junction nucleotides: 4.

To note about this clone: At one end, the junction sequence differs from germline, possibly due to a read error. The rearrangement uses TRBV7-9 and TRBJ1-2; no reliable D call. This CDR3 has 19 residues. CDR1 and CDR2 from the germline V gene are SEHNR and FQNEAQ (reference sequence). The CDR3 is CSSSLWWTGVRATNYGYTF. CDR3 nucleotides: TGTTCCAGCAGCTTGTGGTGGACCGGGGTACGGGCAACAAACTATGGCTACACCTTC.

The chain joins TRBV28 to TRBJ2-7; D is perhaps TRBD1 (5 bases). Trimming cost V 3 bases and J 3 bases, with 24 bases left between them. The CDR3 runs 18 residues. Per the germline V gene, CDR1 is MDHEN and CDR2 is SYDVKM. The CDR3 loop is CASSFGILDTVNNYEQYF. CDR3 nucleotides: TGTGCCAGCAGTTTCGGTATATTGGACACCGTAAATAACTACGAGCAGTACTTC.

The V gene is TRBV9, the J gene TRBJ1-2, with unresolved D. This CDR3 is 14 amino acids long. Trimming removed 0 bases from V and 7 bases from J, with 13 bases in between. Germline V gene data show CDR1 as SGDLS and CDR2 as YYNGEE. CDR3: CASSVVGRTGGYTF. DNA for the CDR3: TGTGCCAGCAGCGTAGTTGGTCGAACGGGTGGCTACACCTTC.